One and the same sample provided the 3 T cell receptor beta chains below, sequenced in a study of PD-1 blockade in classical Hodgkin lymphoma. TCRdb's table, derived via immunoSEQ multiplex PCR, lists solely in-frame clones and lacks some. The sample has roughly 20,000 clones, around 89% seen once. The time point: cycle 4 day 1 (C4D1), after six to seven weeks of nivolumab. Each patient relapsed following autologous stem cell transplantation, and prior brentuximab vedotin exposure differed. The investigators isolated CD8+ T cells from thawed PBMCs using magnetic negative selection. This sample comprised CD8+ T cells from blood, obtained before the fourth cycle of nivolumab. The receptors shown here come from a human donor with classical Hodgkin lymphoma.

The rearrangement uses TRBV5-1 and TRBJ2-3; D possibly corresponds to TRBD1 (5 bases). Germline assignment: CDR1 SGHRS and CDR2 YFSETQ. The CDR3 consists of 18 residues. Trimming pared 4 bases from V and 0 bases from J, leaving 21 bases between. This CDR3 reads CASSTTRQPKFSTDTQYF. As DNA, the CDR3 is TGCGCCAGCAGCACCACCAGACAGCCAAAGTTTAGCACAGATACGCAGTATTTT.

The chain has TRBV10-1 and TRBJ1-1, with D hard to call. CDR3 length equals 16 residues. The V and J ends lost 5 bases and 2 bases respectively, with 18 bases between them. The germline V gene encodes CDR1 WNHNN and CDR2 SYGVQD (reference sequence). The CDR3 DNA follows: TGCGCCAGCAGTTCAGCGGGATCAGGAGCCAACACTGAAGCTTTCTTT. It translates to CASSSAGSGANTEAFF.

V usage is TRBV5-6 and J usage is TRBJ2-2; 7 nucleotides line up with TRBD2. Germline values: CDR1 SGHDT, CDR2 YYEEEE. Trimming at V came to 1 base and at J to 5 bases, leaving 8 bases not matched to a gene. The CDR3 covers 16 residues. The CDR3 loop is CASSLRWEGRTGELFF. DNA for the CDR3: TGTGCCAGCAGCTTGAGGTGGGAGGGCCGAACCGGGGAGCTGTTTTTT.